This is a list of T cell receptor beta chains from one sample in a study of patients and donors after allogeneic stem cell transplantation. In TCRdb, the RT-PCR reads were re-called with MiXCR into one record per CDR3 protein. The data contain about 87,000 distinct CDR3 sequences, 5% of them singletons. Sequenced input: blood, either unsorted or a sorted T cell fraction (not recorded which). These receptors were taken from a human donor who was either an allogeneic HSCT recipient or a stem cell or donor lymphocyte infusion donor (not recorded which). It is not recorded whose cells these are; they may come from a transplant donor. CDR3s include the opening cysteine and the closing phenylalanine or tryptophan. A D gene is named only where the DNA matches it firmly. Clone size is stated in some rows and not others, as once, few, many or a class when expanded.

CDR3 | DNA | D | J | size | V
CASSSKRGRDTQYF | TGTGCCAGCAGCTCCAAGCGGGGCCGAGATACGCAGTATTTT | TRBD2 | TRBJ2-3 | few | TRBV5-8
CASSARTNGYTF | TGCGCCAGCAGTGCCAGGACAAATGGCTACACCTTC | . | TRBJ1-2 | many | TRBV10-2
CASSRGLAGLYEQYF | TGCGCCAGCAGCCGCGGACTAGCGGGTTTATACGAGCAGTACTTC | TRBD2 | TRBJ2-7 | . | TRBV5-1
CASSLELKETQYF | TGTGCCAGCAGCTTGGAACTTAAAGAGACCCAGTACTTC | . | TRBJ2-5 | many | TRBV5-6
CASSLSGGSADTQYF | TGTGCCAGCAGCTTATCCGGCGGGAGTGCAGATACGCAGTATTTT | TRBD2 | TRBJ2-3 | . | TRBV7-3
CASSPTGGMGYTF | TGCGCCAGCAGCCCCACAGGGGGCATGGGCTACACCTTC | TRBD1 | TRBJ1-2 | . | TRBV5-1
CASSPGGALNTEAFF | TGTGCCAGCAGCCCCGGAGGGGCACTGAACACTGAAGCTTTCTTT | . | TRBJ1-1 | many | TRBV6-1
CASSQMQTGRPFRLGPPIYGYTF | TGTGCCAGCAGCCAAATGCAGACAGGTCGACCCTTCCGATTGGGGCCCCCAATCTATGGCTACACCTTC | . | TRBJ1-2 | few | TRBV14
CASSHGRWYNEQFF | TGTGCCAGCAGCCATGGCCGGTGGTACAATGAGCAGTTCTTC | . | TRBJ2-1 | many | TRBV3-1
CASSEYNEQFF | TGTGCCAGCAGTGAGTACAATGAGCAGTTCTTC | . | TRBJ2-1 | many | TRBV2
CASTTGLAGGEQFF | TGTGCCAGCACCACCGGACTAGCGGGAGGGGAGCAGTTCTTC | TRBD2 | TRBJ2-1 | . | TRBV6-1
CASSGWTGPYSNEQFF | TGTGCCAGCAGCGGATGGACAGGTCCTTACTCCAATGAGCAGTTCTTC | TRBD1 | TRBJ2-1 | many | TRBV11-3
CSVETPLTSGGARYNEQFF | TGCAGCGTTGAAACGCCTCTTACTAGCGGGGGAGCCAGGTACAATGAGCAGTTCTTC | TRBD2 | TRBJ2-1 | many | TRBV29-1
CASSPTGVPGEQFF | TGTGCCAGTAGTCCCACAGGGGTCCCCGGGGAGCAGTTCTTC | TRBD1 | TRBJ2-1 | few | TRBV19
CASSLRTSAHEQYF | TGTGCCAGCAGCTTAAGGACTAGCGCCCACGAGCAGTACTTC | TRBD2 | TRBJ2-7 | many | TRBV7-8
CASSPLSRGDSPLHF | TGTGCCAGCTCACCCCTCAGCAGAGGGGATTCACCCCTCCACTTT | . | TRBJ1-6 | many | TRBV18
CASSFRGGDTDTQYF | TGCGCCAGCAGTTTCCGCGGGGGGGACACAGATACGCAGTATTTT | TRBD2 | TRBJ2-3 | many | TRBV5-1
CSANSLAGGTTDTQYF | TGCAGTGCTAACTCCCTAGCGGGAGGAACCACAGATACGCAGTATTTT | TRBD2 | TRBJ2-3 | many | TRBV20-1
CASPSGANVLTF | TGTGCCAGCCCCTCTGGGGCCAACGTCCTGACTTTC | . | TRBJ2-6 | many | TRBV6-4
CASSHRAANTGELFF | TGTGCCAGCAGCCACAGGGCAGCGAACACCGGGGAGCTGTTTTTT | . | TRBJ2-2 | many | TRBV12-3/TRBV12-4
CASSLQGWNTIYF | TGTGCCAGCAGTTTACAAGGGTGGAACACCATATATTTT | . | TRBJ1-3 | many | TRBV12-3/TRBV12-4
CASRAQGQGRGEAFF | TGTGCCAGCAGGGCACAGGGACAGGGTCGGGGTGAAGCTTTCTTT | TRBD1 | TRBJ1-1 | many | TRBV2
CASSPGPQETQYF | TGTGCCAGCAGCCCCGGCCCGCAAGAGACCCAGTACTTC | . | TRBJ2-5 | many | TRBV7-3
CASSLGPRTGGSPLHF | TGTGCCAGCAGCTTAGGTCCTAGGACAGGAGGTTCACCCCTCCACTTT | TRBD1 | TRBJ1-6 | few | TRBV7-6
CASSFYSSSTDTQYF | TGCGCCAGCAGCTTTTACAGCTCCAGCACAGATACGCAGTATTTT | . | TRBJ2-3 | . | TRBV5-1
CASSLIPYERLFF | TGTGCCAGCAGTTTAATCCCATACGAAAGACTGTTTTTT | . | TRBJ1-4 | medium-sized | TRBV12-3/TRBV12-4